The 13 T cell receptor beta chains below come from one sample, sequenced in a study of CD8 T cells in Susac syndrome. With random hexamers, roughly 0.45 to 1 ug RNA was reverse transcribed. TCRdb fed the immunoSEQ multiplex PCR reads into MiXCR, producing one record per CDR3 protein. The sample has roughly 200,000 distinct CDR3 sequences; approximately 95% are singletons. Sequences were obtained from CD4+ T cells from PBMCs. These receptors were taken from a human donor with multiple sclerosis.

The rearrangement links TRBV2 to TRBJ2-7; perhaps TRBD1 as D (6 bases). This CDR3 contains 13 residues. Trimming took off 8 bases at V and 2 bases at J, with 13 bases between the two ends. Looked up from germline, CDR1 is SNHLY and CDR2 is FYNNEI. CDR3 sequence (DNA): TGTGCCAGCTCCCGCAGGGGTACCTACGAGCAGTACGTC. Protein: CASSRRGTYEQYV.

The chain combines TRBV30 with TRBJ1-5, with 9 bases lining up with TRBD1. This CDR3 comprises 13 residues. Germline CDR1 GTSNPN, CDR2 SVGIG (reference sequence). The J segment lost 6 bases and the V segment lost 5 bases, leaving 5 bases of the junction unmatched. The CDR3 loop reads CAWGQGSGQPQHF. The CDR3 DNA follows: TGTGCCTGGGGACAGGGGTCCGGTCAGCCCCAGCATTTT.

The gene calls are TRBV3-1 and TRBJ2-7; TRBD2 matches at 11 bases. After removal of 3 bases from V and 2 bases from J, the junction contained 3 bases not matched to a gene. The CDR3 has 15 residues. Germline V gives CDR1 LGHDT, CDR2 YNNKEL (reference sequence). In DNA form, the CDR3 reads TGTGCCAGCAGCCACCGACTAGCGGGAACCTACGAGCAGTACTTC. Translation: CASSHRLAGTYEQYF.

The V and J genes are TRBV20-1 and TRBJ2-1, with 11 bases lining up with TRBD2. After removal of 7 bases from V and 4 bases from J, the junction contained 9 bases not matched to a gene. The CDR3 consists of 15 residues. From germline, CDR1 is DFQATT and CDR2 SNEGSKA (reference sequence). The CDR3 sequence is CSVMTSGISYNEQFF. CDR3 nucleotide sequence: TGCAGTGTCATGACTAGCGGGATTAGTTACAATGAGCAGTTCTTC.

The chain employs TRBV25-1 and TRBJ2-3, with TRBD2 as a possible D gene (5 bases). The CDR3 extends over 18 amino acids. CDR1 is MGHDK, CDR2 SYGVNS, per germline. The V gene lost 1 base and the J gene lost 1 base, with 18 bases spanning the gap. The CDR3: CASSELGRRRHGTDTQYF. The CDR3 DNA is TGTGCCAGCAGTGAATTGGGCAGGAGGCGCCATGGCACAGATACGCAGTATTTT.

This clonotype was seen a single time. V gene TRBV29-1 combines with J gene TRBJ2-3, with a possible D match to TRBD1 (6 bases). Per germline, CDR1 SQVTM and CDR2 ANQGSEA. The CDR3 is 14 residues long. Deletions cut 7 bases from V and 2 bases from J, with 16 bases between. In nucleotides, the CDR3 is TGCAGCGGCGGCGTAGGGGGAACCACAGATACGCAGTATTTT. It translates to CSGGVGGTTDTQYF.

This clonotype was counted a few times. The chain joins TRBV3-1 to TRBJ1-2; 7 bases line up with TRBD1. Trimming at V came to 3 bases and at J to 4 bases, leaving 2 bases not matched to a gene. From germline, CDR1 is LGHDT and CDR2 YNNKEL (reference sequence). CDR3 length: 13 amino acids. CDR3 coding DNA: TGTGCCAGCAGCCAGGGACAGTCCTATGGCTACACCTTC. This encodes CASSQGQSYGYTF. The entire variable domain, with the rest obtained from reference TRBV3-1 and TRBJ1-2, is as follows: DTAVSQTPKYLVTQMGNDKSIKCEQNLGHDTMYWYKQDSKKFLKIMFSYNNKELIINETVPNRFSPKSPDKAHLNLHINSLELGDSAVYFCASSQGQSYGYTFGSGTRLTVV.

The CDR3 sequence: CSARIAGKETQYF. Here the CDR3 DNA reads TGCAGTGCTAGGATTGCGGGGAAAGAGACCCAGTACTTC. This sequence joins TRBV20-1 and TRBJ2-5, with D tentatively TRBD2 (6 bases). Germline V gene data show CDR1 as DFQATT and CDR2 as SNEGSKA (reference sequence). The CDR3 is 13 residues long. Between the trimmed V and J ends, which lost 3 bases and 3 bases, there was a span of 11 bases.

CDR3 in DNA: TGTGCCAGCAGCTTGGTGGTTGGGACTCTGGCGCCAGATACGCAGTATTTT. Encoded protein: CASSLVVGTLAPDTQYF. The chain employs TRBV5-4 and TRBJ2-3; D possibly corresponds to TRBD2 (6 bases). Germline values: CDR1 SGHNT, CDR2 YYREEE (reference sequence). Trimming removed 0 bases from V and 4 bases from J, with 18 bases in between. The CDR3 consists of 17 residues.

This rearrangement joins TRBV30 to TRBJ1-5; TRBD1 might be the D (5 bases). The CDR3 consists of 14 residues. Trimming stripped 1 base from V and 0 bases from J, with 7 bases between. Germline loops: CDR1 GTSNPN, CDR2 SVGIG (reference sequence). The CDR3 here is CAWSGGNSNQPQHF. The DNA for the CDR3 is TGTGCCTGGAGTGGGGGCAATAGCAATCAGCCCCAGCATTTT.

The V and J genes are TRBV3-1 and TRBJ2-3; no firm D call. The CDR3 contains 13 residues. The germline V gene encodes CDR1 LGHDT and CDR2 YNNKEL (reference sequence). V was cut by 0 bases and J by 3 bases, with 4 bases left in between. The CDR3 region is CASSQDSTDTQYF. For the CDR3, the DNA is TGTGCCAGCAGCCAAGATTCAACAGATACGCAGTATTTT.

This chain uses TRBV19 with TRBJ2-2; D is perhaps TRBD2 (5 bases). This CDR3 region has 15 residues. The V gene lost 4 bases and the J gene lost 0 bases, with 9 bases spanning the gap. Germline V gene data show CDR1 as LNHDA and CDR2 as SQIVND (reference sequence). CDR3 in amino acids: CASSTGIANTGELFF. The CDR3 bases are TGTGCCAGTAGTACGGGGATCGCGAACACCGGGGAGCTGTTTTTT.

The CDR3 coding sequence is TGTGCCAGCAGGACCACAAGGAGCACAGATACGCAGTATTTT. Translating gives CASRTTRSTDTQYF. The chain is built from TRBV2 and TRBJ2-3; no clear D. V lost 6 bases, J lost 0 bases, and 10 bases lay in between. The CDR3 loop spans 14 amino acids. CDR1 and CDR2 (germline): SNHLY, FYNNEI.